This is a list of T cell receptor beta chains from one sample in a study of T cell responses to AZD1222 COVID-19 vaccine. Assay used: immunoSEQ multiplex PCR; TCRdb lists only in-frame clones, some missing. The sample carries roughly 100,000 clones, roughly 87% recorded once. The source material was peripheral blood, sampled 28 days after the second AZD1222 dose. The receptors come from an adult who received the AZD1222 COVID-19 vaccine. The CDR3 runs from the conserved cysteine through the conserved F or W. Each record gives: D gene, clone size, J gene, V gene, CDR3 DNA, CDR3 protein. The D gene is left open where the match is weak. Expanded clones are given a class, and other clones once, few, many or no size at all.

- | - | TRBJ2-3 | TRBV27 | TGTGCCAGCAGGCGTTCCGACACAGATACGCAGTATTTT | CASRRSDTDTQYF
- | - | TRBJ1-2 | TRBV29-1 | TGCAGCGTTGAACAGGGGTATGGCTACACCTTC | CSVEQGYGYTF
- | - | TRBJ1-2 | TRBV28 | TGTGCCAGCACAATGACAGGAGGAGGGCCAAAAAACTATGGCTACACCTTC | CASTMTGGGPKNYGYTF
- | - | TRBJ2-3 | TRBV11-2 | TGTGCCAGCAGCGTAGCGCCAGCTAGCACAGATACGCAGTATTTT | CASSVAPASTDTQYF
TRBD2 | - | TRBJ2-5 | TRBV7-2 | TGTGCCAGCAGCATAGCGGGAGGGAGGCAAGAGACCCAGTACTTC | CASSIAGGRQETQYF
- | once | TRBJ1-5 | TRBV4-2 | TGTGCCAGCAGCCAAGATGGGATGGATTATAGCAATCAGCCCCAGCATTTT | CASSQDGMDYSNQPQHF
TRBD2 | - | TRBJ2-7 | TRBV5-1 | TGCGCCAGCAGCCCGACTAGCGGGAGCACGCTCGAGCAGTACTTC | CASSPTSGSTLEQYF
- | - | TRBJ1-1 | TRBV9 | TGTGCCAGCAGCGTAGAGGGCAGGCGGACTGAAGCTTTCTTT | CASSVEGRRTEAFF
- | few | TRBJ2-1 | TRBV24-1 | TGTGCCACCAGTGATGATAATTCCAATGAGCAGTTCTTC | CATSDDNSNEQFF
- | - | TRBJ1-1 | TRBV7-8 | TGTGCCAGCAGCTTTCCAGGTGTCACTGAAGCTTTCTTT | CASSFPGVTEAFF
TRBD2 | - | TRBJ2-7 | TRBV7-6 | TGTGCCAGCAGCCCCGGACTAGCGGGAGGGACGAGCTCCTACGAGCAGTACTTC | CASSPGLAGGTSSYEQYF
- | - | TRBJ1-2 | TRBV27 | TGTGCCAGCAGTTTATTCCAGGAAGTGGGGGGCAATGGCTACACCTTC | CASSLFQEVGGNGYTF
- | - | TRBJ1-4 | TRBV9 | TGTGCCAGCAGCGTTTCTCAGGGTAGTAATGAAAAACTGTTTTTT | CASSVSQGSNEKLFF
- | - | TRBJ2-1 | TRBV6-5 | TGTGCCAGCACCAGTACCTACAATGAGCAGTTCTTC | CASTSTYNEQFF
- | - | TRBJ2-7 | TRBV29-1 | TGCAGCGTTCTCCGGGAAGGGTCCTCTTACGAGCAGTACTTC | CSVLREGSSYEQYF
TRBD1 | - | TRBJ1-3 | TRBV28 | TGTGCCAGCAGGGGTTTTGGACAGGGCAATGGAAACACCATATATTTT | CASRGFGQGNGNTIYF
- | - | TRBJ2-1 | TRBV25-1 | TGTGCCAGCATGCGACAGGGGAGGGATGAGCAGTTCTTC | CASMRQGRDEQFF
- | - | TRBJ1-3 | TRBV19 | TGTGCCAGTAGTATCGGGACACCTGGCTCTGGAAACACCATATATTTT | CASSIGTPGSGNTIYF
- | - | TRBJ1-1 | TRBV3-1/TRBV3-2 | TGTGCCAGCAGCCAAGACAGGGTGTCCATTAACACTGAAGCTTTCTTT | CASSQDRVSINTEAFF
- | - | TRBJ1-3 | TRBV21-1 | TGTGCCAGCAGCAAAAGGGGGGTCAGTGGCTCTGGAAACACCATATATTTT | CASSKRGVSGSGNTIYF
- | - | TRBJ2-3 | TRBV19 | TGTGCCAGTAGTGAGGAGGCCGGGCCAAGCACAGATACGCAGTATTTT | CASSEEAGPSTDTQYF
- | - | TRBJ2-3 | TRBV28 | TGTGCCAGCAGCCGGGGTTGGGATGCAGATACGCAGTATTTT | CASSRGWDADTQYF
TRBD2 | - | TRBJ2-1 | TRBV27 | TGTGCCAGCAGCCCCTATGCTAGCGGTCACAATGAGCAGTTCTTC | CASSPYASGHNEQFF
- | - | TRBJ2-1 | TRBV7-9 | TGTGCCAGCAGCTTAGCGGCAGGGTACAATGAGCAGTTCTTC | CASSLAAGYNEQFF
- | - | TRBJ2-7 | TRBV7-8 | TGTGCCAGCAGCTTAGCGCTCCCCGGGAGACCCTTAGGGGAGCAGTACTTC | CASSLALPGRPLGEQYF
TRBD1 | - | TRBJ2-2 | TRBV6-1 | TGTGCCAGCAGTGACCTGGGACAGGGGGTAGGAACCGGGGAGCTGTTTTTT | CASSDLGQGVGTGELFF
- | - | TRBJ1-2 | TRBV18 | TGTGCCAGCTCAAGTCAGGGACGAGGCGGCTACACCTTC | CASSSQGRGGYTF